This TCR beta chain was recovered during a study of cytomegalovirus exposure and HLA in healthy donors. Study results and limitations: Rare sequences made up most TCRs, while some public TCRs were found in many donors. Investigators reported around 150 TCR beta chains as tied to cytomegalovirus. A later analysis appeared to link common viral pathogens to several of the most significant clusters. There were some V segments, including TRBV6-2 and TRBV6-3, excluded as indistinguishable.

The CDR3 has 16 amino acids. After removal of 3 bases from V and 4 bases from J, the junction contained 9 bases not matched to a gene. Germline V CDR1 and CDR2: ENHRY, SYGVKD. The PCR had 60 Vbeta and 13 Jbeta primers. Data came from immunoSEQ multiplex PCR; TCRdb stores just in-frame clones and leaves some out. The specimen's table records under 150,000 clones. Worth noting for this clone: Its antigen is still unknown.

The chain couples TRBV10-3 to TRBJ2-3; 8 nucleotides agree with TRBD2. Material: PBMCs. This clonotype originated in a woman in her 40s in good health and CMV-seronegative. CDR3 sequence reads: CAISDPPERGSDTQYF. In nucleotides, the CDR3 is TGTGCCATCAGTGATCCCCCCGAGCGGGGGTCAGATACGCAGTATTTT.